These T cell receptor beta chains were read from a single sample in a study of blood T cell repertoires in COVID-19. Clones were sequenced by immunoSEQ multiplex PCR, and TCRdb holds only the in-frame ones, with some missing. The data contain 64,000 or so clones, approximately 91% of them singletons. Sequencing used peripheral blood. Receptors were obtained from a human donor in a cohort sampled during active COVID-19. Both conserved end residues are part of each CDR3. A D gene is named only where the DNA matches it firmly. Size is omitted from some rows. Given values are once, few, many or a class for expanded clones.

cdr3_length	v_call	clone_size	j_call	d_call	cdr3_nt	cdr3_aa
17	TRBV10-3	.	TRBJ2-3	TRBD2	TGTGCCATCAGACCAAAAGGGACTAGCGGACTCACAGATACGCAGTATTTT	CAIRPKGTSGLTDTQYF
16	TRBV7-9	.	TRBJ1-2	TRBD1	TGTGCCAGCAGCTTCGTGGGACAGGGCGATCCCTATGGCTACACCTTC	CASSFVGQGDPYGYTF
15	TRBV4-1	once	TRBJ2-5	TRBD1	TGCGCCAGCAGCCAAGGCGACAGGGATCGAGAGACCCAGTACTTC	CASSQGDRDRETQYF
13	TRBV7-3	.	TRBJ2-1	TRBD1	TGTGCCAGCAGCTTACAGGGGGCGGGTGAGCAGTTCTTC	CASSLQGAGEQFF
15	TRBV10-3	.	TRBJ2-7	TRBD1	TGTGCCATCAGTGAGCCAAATAACAGGGGCTACGAGCAGTACTTC	CAISEPNNRGYEQYF
13	TRBV27	.	TRBJ1-2	.	TGTGCCAGCAGTTGGGGCTCCGGACAAGGCTACACCTTC	CASSWGSGQGYTF
13	TRBV28	.	TRBJ2-1	TRBD2	TGTGCCAGCAACAGCGGGAGGTCCAGAGGGCAGTTCTTC	CASNSGRSRGQFF
14	TRBV7-3	.	TRBJ1-1	.	TGTGCCAGCAGCCTCGGGGGGGAGAACACTGAAGCTTTCTTT	CASSLGGENTEAFF
14	TRBV5-4	.	TRBJ2-5	.	TGTGCCAGCAGCTTGGCCAGGAACCAAGAGACCCAGTACTTC	CASSLARNQETQYF
15	TRBV6-5	.	TRBJ2-7	TRBD1	TGTGCCAGCAGTTACTCGGGACAGGGGGCCTACGAGCAGTACTTC	CASSYSGQGAYEQYF
13	TRBV6-5	once	TRBJ2-7	.	TGTGCCAGCAGTTACTCCTCCGCCTACGAGCAGTACTTC	CASSYSSAYEQYF
14	TRBV9	.	TRBJ1-1	TRBD1	TGTGCCAGCAGCGTAAGCCACAGGGGGACTGAAGCTTTCTTT	CASSVSHRGTEAFF
15	TRBV19	.	TRBJ1-2	.	TGTGCCAGTAGTACGAGCTGGGGGGGGGCGAGCGGCTACACCTTC	CASSTSWGGASGYTF
17	TRBV10-3	once	TRBJ2-3	TRBD2	TGTGCCATCAGAGGGACTAGCGGGAGGACAAGCACAGATACGCAGTATTTT	CAIRGTSGRTSTDTQYF
14	TRBV27	.	TRBJ2-3	TRBD1	TGTGCCAGCAGCCCGGGACAGAGCACAGATACGCAGTATTTT	CASSPGQSTDTQYF
18	TRBV5-6	.	TRBJ2-7	TRBD1	TGTGCCAGCAGGCCCCCGGGTGACAGGGCGGTCCAAGCTAACGAGCAGTACTTC	CASRPPGDRAVQANEQYF
13	TRBV6-5	.	TRBJ1-4	.	TGTGCCAGCAGGGACACAACTAATGAAAAACTGTTTTTT	CASRDTTNEKLFF